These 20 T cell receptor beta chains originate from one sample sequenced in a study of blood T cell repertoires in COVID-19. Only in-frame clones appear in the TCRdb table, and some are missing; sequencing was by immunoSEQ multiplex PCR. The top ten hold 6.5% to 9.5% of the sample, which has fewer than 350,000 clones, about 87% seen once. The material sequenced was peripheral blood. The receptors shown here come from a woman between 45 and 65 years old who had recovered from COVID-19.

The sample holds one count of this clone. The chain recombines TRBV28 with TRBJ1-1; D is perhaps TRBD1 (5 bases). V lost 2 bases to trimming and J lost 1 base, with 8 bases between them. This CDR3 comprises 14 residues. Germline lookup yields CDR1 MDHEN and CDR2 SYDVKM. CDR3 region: CASSLNRRNTEAFF. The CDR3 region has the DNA TGTGCCAGCAGTTTAAACAGGAGGAACACTGAAGCTTTCTTT.

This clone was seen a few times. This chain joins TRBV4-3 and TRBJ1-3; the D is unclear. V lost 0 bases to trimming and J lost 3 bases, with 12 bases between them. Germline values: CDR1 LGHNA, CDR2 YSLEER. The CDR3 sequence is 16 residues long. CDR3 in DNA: TGCGCCAGCAGCCAAGAAATTCAAAACAGTGGAAACACCATATATTTT. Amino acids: CASSQEIQNSGNTIYF.

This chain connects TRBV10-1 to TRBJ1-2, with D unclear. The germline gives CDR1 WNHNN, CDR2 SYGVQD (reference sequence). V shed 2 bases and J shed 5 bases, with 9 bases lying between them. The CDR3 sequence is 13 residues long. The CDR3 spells CASSESGRYGYTF. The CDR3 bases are TGCGCCAGCAGTGAGAGTGGGAGATATGGCTACACCTTC.

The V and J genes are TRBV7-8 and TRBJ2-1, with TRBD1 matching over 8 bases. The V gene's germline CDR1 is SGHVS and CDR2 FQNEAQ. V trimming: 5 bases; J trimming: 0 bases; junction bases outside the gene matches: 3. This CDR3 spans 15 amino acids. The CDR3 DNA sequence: TGTGCCAGCAGCCGCACAGGGGGCTCCTACAATGAGCAGTTCTTC. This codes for CASSRTGGSYNEQFF. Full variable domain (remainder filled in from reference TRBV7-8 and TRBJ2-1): GAGVSQSPRYKVAKRGQDVALRCDPISGHVSLFWYQQALGQGPEFLTYFQNEAQLDKSGLPSDRFFAERPEGSVSTLKIQRTQQEDSAVYLCASSRTGGSYNEQFFGPGTRLTVL.

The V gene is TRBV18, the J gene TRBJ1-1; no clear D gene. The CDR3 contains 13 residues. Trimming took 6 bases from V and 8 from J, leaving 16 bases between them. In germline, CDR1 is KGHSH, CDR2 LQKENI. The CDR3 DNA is TGTGCCAGCTCCGGCGTGGTTACCGGGGAAGCTTTCTTT. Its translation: CASSGVVTGEAFF.

The CDR3: CASRPGQGSSYNEQFF. CDR3 DNA sequence: TGTGCAAGTCGCCCCGGACAGGGTAGCTCCTACAATGAGCAGTTCTTC. The V call is TRBV12-2, the J call TRBJ2-1; whether TRBD1, the table's D call, matches the DNA was not checked. TRBV12-2 is flagged as a pseudogene. The CDR3 is made up of 16 amino acids.

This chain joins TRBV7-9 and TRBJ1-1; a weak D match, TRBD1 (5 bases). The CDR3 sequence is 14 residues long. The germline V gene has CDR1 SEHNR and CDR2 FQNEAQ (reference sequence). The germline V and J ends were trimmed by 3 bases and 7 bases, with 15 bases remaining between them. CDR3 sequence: CASSFEGSGGEAFF. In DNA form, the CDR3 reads TGTGCCAGCAGCTTTGAAGGTTCGGGGGGTGAAGCTTTCTTT. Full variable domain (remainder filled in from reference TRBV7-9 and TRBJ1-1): DTGVSQNPRHKITKRGQNVTFRCDPISEHNRLYWYRQTLGQGPEFLTYFQNEAQLEKSRLLSDRFSAERPKGSFSTLEIQRTEQGDSAMYLCASSFEGSGGEAFFGQGTRLTVV.

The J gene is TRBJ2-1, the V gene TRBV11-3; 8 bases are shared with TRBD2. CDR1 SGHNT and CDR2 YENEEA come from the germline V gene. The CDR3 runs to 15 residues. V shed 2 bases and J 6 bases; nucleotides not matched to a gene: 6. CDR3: CASSLSSGSTNEQFF. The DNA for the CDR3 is TGTGCCAGCAGCTTATCCAGCGGGAGTACCAATGAGCAGTTCTTC.

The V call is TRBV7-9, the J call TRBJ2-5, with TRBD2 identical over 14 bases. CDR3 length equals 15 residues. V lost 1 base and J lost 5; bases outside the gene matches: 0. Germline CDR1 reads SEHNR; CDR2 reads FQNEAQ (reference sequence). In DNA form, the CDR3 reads TGTGCCAGCAGCTTAGGGACTAGCGGGAGGGAGACCCAGTACTTC. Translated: CASSLGTSGRETQYF.

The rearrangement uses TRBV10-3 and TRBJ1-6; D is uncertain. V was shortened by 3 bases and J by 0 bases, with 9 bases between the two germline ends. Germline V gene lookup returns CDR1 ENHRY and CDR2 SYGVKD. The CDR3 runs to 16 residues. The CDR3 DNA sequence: TGTGCCATCAGTGAAGACTTGAGCTCCTATAATTCACCCCTCCACTTT. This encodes CAISEDLSSYNSPLHF.

In DNA form, the CDR3 reads TGTGCCACCAGTGATTTACTCGGACAGGGAGTGGGGGAGACCCAGTACTTC. Protein product: CATSDLLGQGVGETQYF. The chain recombines TRBV24-1 with TRBJ2-5; 8 nucleotides align to TRBD1. Trimming at V came to 1 base and at J to 5 bases, leaving 11 bases not matched to a gene. Germline CDR1 reads KGHDR; CDR2 reads SFDVKD. This CDR3 has 17 residues.

CDR3: CASSSHGQGPFF. Here the CDR3 DNA reads TGTGCCAGCAGTTCCCACGGACAGGGTCCGTTCTTC. J is TRBJ2-1 and V is TRBV27; 8 nucleotides agree with TRBD1. Looked up from germline, CDR1 is MNHEY and CDR2 is SMNVEV (reference sequence). The CDR3 is 12 residues long. V was pared by 4 bases and J by 15 bases, with 8 bases of the junction left unmatched.

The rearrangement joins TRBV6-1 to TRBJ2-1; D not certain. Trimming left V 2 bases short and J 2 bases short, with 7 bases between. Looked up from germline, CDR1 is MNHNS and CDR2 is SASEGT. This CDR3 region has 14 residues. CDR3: CASSEMGAYNEQFF. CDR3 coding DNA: TGTGCCAGCAGTGAAATGGGCGCCTACAATGAGCAGTTCTTC.

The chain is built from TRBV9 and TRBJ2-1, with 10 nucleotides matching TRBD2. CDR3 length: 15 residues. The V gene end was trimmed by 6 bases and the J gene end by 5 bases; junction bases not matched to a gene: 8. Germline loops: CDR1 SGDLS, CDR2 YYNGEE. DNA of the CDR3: TGTGCCAGCAATCTAGCGGGAGCAAGAAACAATGAGCAGTTCTTC. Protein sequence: CASNLAGARNNEQFF.

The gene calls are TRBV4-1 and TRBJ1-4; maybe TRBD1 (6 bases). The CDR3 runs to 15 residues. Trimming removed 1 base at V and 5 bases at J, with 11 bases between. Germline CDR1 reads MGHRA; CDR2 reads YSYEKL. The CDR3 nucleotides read TGCGCCAGCAGCCAAGGAACAGGGTACAATGAAAAACTGTTTTTT. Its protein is CASSQGTGYNEKLFF.

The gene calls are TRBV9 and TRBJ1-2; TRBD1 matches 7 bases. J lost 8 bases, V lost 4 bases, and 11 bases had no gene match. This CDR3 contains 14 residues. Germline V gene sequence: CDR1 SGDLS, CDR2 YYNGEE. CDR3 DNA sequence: TGTGCCAGCAGCACCGACCGGGACAGCGACGGCTACACCTTC. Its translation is CASSTDRDSDGYTF.

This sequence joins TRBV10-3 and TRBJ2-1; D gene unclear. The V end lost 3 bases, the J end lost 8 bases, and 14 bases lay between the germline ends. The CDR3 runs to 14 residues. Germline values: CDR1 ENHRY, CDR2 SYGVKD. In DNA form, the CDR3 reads TGTGCCATCAGTGACACAGTAGTAGTCGATGAGCAGTTCTTC. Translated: CAISDTVVVDEQFF.

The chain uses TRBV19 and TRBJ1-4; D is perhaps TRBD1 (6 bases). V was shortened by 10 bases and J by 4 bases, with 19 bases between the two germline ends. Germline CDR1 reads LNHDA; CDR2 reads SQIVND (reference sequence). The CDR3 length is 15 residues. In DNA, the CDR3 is TGTGCCACTGCAGGGGCCCGCCAGGGTAATGAAAAACTGTTTTTT. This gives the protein CATAGARQGNEKLFF.

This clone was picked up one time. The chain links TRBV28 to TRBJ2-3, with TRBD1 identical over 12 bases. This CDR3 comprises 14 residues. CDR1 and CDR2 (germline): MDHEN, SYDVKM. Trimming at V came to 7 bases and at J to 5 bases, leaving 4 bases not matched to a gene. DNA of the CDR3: TGTGCCAGCACCGGGACAGGGGGCAGAGATACGCAGTATTTT. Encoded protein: CASTGTGGRDTQYF.

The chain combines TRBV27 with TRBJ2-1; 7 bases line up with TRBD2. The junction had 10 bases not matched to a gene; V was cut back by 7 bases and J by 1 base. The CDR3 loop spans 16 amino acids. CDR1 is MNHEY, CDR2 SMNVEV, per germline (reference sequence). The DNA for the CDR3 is TGTGCCAGCACCTCGCCCCGCGGGGGTTCCTACAATGAGCAGTTCTTC. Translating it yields CASTSPRGGSYNEQFF.